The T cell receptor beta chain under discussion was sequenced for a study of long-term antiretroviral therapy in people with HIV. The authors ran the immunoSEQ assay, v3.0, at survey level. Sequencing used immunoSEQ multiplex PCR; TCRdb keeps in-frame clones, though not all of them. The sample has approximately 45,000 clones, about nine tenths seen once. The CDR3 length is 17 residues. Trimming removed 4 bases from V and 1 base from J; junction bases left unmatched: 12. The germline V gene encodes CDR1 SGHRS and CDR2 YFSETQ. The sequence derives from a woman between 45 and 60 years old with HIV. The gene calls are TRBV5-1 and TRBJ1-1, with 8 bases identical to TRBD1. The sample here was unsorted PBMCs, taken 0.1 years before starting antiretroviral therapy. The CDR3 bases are TGCGCCAGCAGCATCCTAGGACAGGGAGGTAGGAACACTGAAGCTTTCTTT. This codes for CASSILGQGGRNTEAFF.